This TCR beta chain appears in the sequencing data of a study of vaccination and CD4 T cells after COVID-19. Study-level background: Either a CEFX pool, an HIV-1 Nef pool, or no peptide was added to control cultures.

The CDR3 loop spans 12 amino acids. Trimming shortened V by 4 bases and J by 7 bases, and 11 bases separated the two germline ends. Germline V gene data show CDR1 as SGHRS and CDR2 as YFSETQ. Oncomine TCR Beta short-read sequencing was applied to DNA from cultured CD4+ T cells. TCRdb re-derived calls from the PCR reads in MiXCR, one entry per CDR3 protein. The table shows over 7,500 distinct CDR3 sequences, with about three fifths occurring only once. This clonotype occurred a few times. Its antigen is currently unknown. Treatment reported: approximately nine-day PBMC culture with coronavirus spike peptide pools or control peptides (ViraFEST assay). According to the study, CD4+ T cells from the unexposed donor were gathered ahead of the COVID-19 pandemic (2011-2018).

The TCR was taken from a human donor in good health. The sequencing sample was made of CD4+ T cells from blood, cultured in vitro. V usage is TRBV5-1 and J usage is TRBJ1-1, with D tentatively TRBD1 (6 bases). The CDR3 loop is CASSPQGNEAFF. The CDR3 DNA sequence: TGCGCCAGCAGCCCCCAGGGGAATGAAGCTTTCTTT.